This is a list of T cell receptor beta chains from one sample in a study of T cells after posttransplantation cyclophosphamide. Profiled with immunoSEQ multiplex PCR; TCRdb holds only in-frame clones, not every one. The sample includes some 66 clones. The specimen was gut tissue, collected after allogeneic stem cell transplant with posttransplant cyclophosphamide. The receptors here all came from a male patient younger than 45 who received an allogeneic stem cell transplant from a related donor, was CMV-positive, and had acute GVHD only. Some T cells may be supplied by the graft donor. Each CDR3 is given without its conserved first and last residue. Only some rows state a clone size, as once, few, many or a class for expanded clones.

J gene: TRBJ2-7; V gene: TRBV28; clone size: -; CDR3 length: 13; CDR3 protein: ASSSTRDSRDEQY
J gene: -; V gene: TRBV6-5; clone size: -; CDR3 length: 13; CDR3 protein: ASSYSTGTIHEQY
J gene: TRBJ2-2; V gene: TRBV7-2; clone size: -; CDR3 length: 11; CDR3 protein: ASSRSSFGELF
J gene: TRBJ2-7; V gene: TRBV30; clone size: -; CDR3 length: 14; CDR3 protein: AWSFRLGGNTYEQY
J gene: TRBJ2-7; V gene: TRBV14; clone size: once; CDR3 length: 13; CDR3 protein: ASSQEPSFPYEQY
J gene: TRBJ2-6; V gene: TRBV9; clone size: -; CDR3 length: 13; CDR3 protein: ASVVKQSRANVLT
J gene: TRBJ1-2; V gene: TRBV6-6; clone size: -; CDR3 length: 13; CDR3 protein: ASSYGTGVDYGYT
J gene: TRBJ2-3; V gene: TRBV4-2; clone size: -; CDR3 length: 14; CDR3 protein: ASSQEPRGRTDTQY
J gene: TRBJ2-5; V gene: TRBV27; clone size: -; CDR3 length: 15; CDR3 protein: ASSPGRTSGDKETQY
J gene: TRBJ1-1; V gene: TRBV9; clone size: -; CDR3 length: 10; CDR3 protein: ASSEPPAEAF
J gene: TRBJ2-4; V gene: TRBV7-2; clone size: -; CDR3 length: 12; CDR3 protein: ASSPSWGGNIQY
J gene: TRBJ2-7; V gene: TRBV6-5; clone size: -; CDR3 length: 13; CDR3 protein: ASSYSTGTIHEQY
J gene: TRBJ2-7; V gene: TRBV19; clone size: -; CDR3 length: 14; CDR3 protein: ASSKGSRDRAGEQY
J gene: TRBJ2-7; V gene: TRBV5-4; clone size: -; CDR3 length: 13; CDR3 protein: ASSLGSGEINEQY
J gene: TRBJ2-7; V gene: TRBV18; clone size: -; CDR3 length: 13; CDR3 protein: ASSSWGQGTYEQY
J gene: TRBJ1-1; V gene: TRBV4-1; clone size: -; CDR3 length: 15; CDR3 protein: ASSQYIGTGGNTEAF
J gene: TRBJ2-1; V gene: TRBV29-1; clone size: -; CDR3 length: 11; CDR3 protein: SVQVTAYNEQF
J gene: TRBJ1-1; V gene: TRBV18; clone size: -; CDR3 length: 12; CDR3 protein: ASSPRTGAAEAF
J gene: TRBJ2-1; V gene: TRBV7-8; clone size: -; CDR3 length: 13; CDR3 protein: ASRGLAGTYNEQF
J gene: TRBJ2-1; V gene: TRBV5-1; clone size: -; CDR3 length: 13; CDR3 protein: ASSKPGQYPNEQF
J gene: TRBJ2-7; V gene: TRBV30; clone size: -; CDR3 length: 9; CDR3 protein: AWSRGHEQY
J gene: TRBJ2-2; V gene: TRBV5-6; clone size: -; CDR3 length: 14; CDR3 protein: ASSIHGTGGRGELF